A single sample gave rise to the 27 T cell receptor beta chains below, sequenced in a study of control samples from healthy donors and cancer patients. Profiling relied on immunoSEQ multiplex PCR, and the TCRdb table lists in-frame clones only, not all of them. This sample has tens of thousands of clones, with 85% to 95% found just once. Sequencing was performed on blood. Source of these receptors: a woman younger than 45 in good health.

The rearrangement joins TRBV6-5 to TRBJ1-6; unclear D gene. This CDR3 comprises 15 residues. Trimming shortened V by 4 bases and J by 7 bases, and 14 bases separated the two germline ends. CDR1 and CDR2 from the germline V gene are MNHEY and SVGAGI. Here the CDR3 reads CASSLSRPFNSPLHF. The CDR3 DNA sequence: TGTGCCAGCAGTTTGAGTCGGCCGTTCAATTCACCCCTCCACTTT.

This rearrangement joins TRBV5-6 to TRBJ1-2; TRBD1 is a possible D gene (5 bases). Trimming removed 4 bases at V and 0 bases at J, with 13 bases between. The length of the CDR3 is 15 residues. Germline lookup yields CDR1 SGHDT and CDR2 YYEEEE. CDR3 coding DNA: TGTGCCAGCAGCCCCGGGACGGAGGCTAACTATGGCTACACCTTC. This codes for CASSPGTEANYGYTF.

V gene TRBV11-2 combines with J gene TRBJ1-1; TRBD1 might be the D (6 bases). The ends were cut back, 5 bases at V and 1 base at J, with 11 bases in the middle. Per the germline V gene, CDR1 is SGHAT and CDR2 is FQNNGV. This CDR3 has 14 residues. CDR3 residues: CASSLTGRNTEAFF. The DNA of the CDR3 is TGTGCCAGCAGCCTCACAGGGAGGAACACTGAAGCTTTCTTT. Full variable domain (outside the CDR3, taken from reference TRBV11-2 and TRBJ1-1): EAGVAQSPRYKIIEKRQSVAFWCNPISGHATLYWYQQILGQGPKLLIQFQNNGVVDDSQLPKDRFSAERLKGVDSTLKIQPAKLEDSAVYLCASSLTGRNTEAFFGQGTRLTVV.

The chain uses TRBV4-1 and TRBJ2-1; 7 bases agree with TRBD2. CDR3 length equals 17 residues. Germline CDR1 and CDR2: MGHRA and YSYEKL. The junction had 13 bases not matched to a gene; V was cut back by 4 bases and J by 4 bases. The DNA for the CDR3 is TGCGCCAGCAGCCCAAAGGCGGGGCTAGCGGATTACAATGAGCAGTTCTTC. It specifies CASSPKAGLADYNEQFF.

The chain carries TRBV28 and TRBJ1-2, with 9 nucleotides matching TRBD1. Looked up from germline, CDR1 is MDHEN and CDR2 is SYDVKM. Losses at the gene ends were 5 bases for V and 4 bases for J; bases not matched to a gene: 5. CDR3 length: 14 amino acids. CDR3 sequence: CASSDRGELYGYTF. CDR3 coding DNA: TGTGCCAGCAGTGACAGGGGGGAACTCTATGGCTACACCTTC.

The V call is TRBV29-1, the J call TRBJ1-1; 8 nucleotides line up with TRBD1. V lost 4 bases and J lost 0; bases outside the gene matches: 4. Looked up from germline, CDR1 is SQVTM and CDR2 is ANQGSEA. This CDR3 has 14 residues. This CDR3 is CSVGDRGLNTEAFF. In DNA, the CDR3 is TGCAGCGTTGGAGACAGGGGACTGAACACTGAAGCTTTCTTT.

In DNA, the CDR3 is TGCGCCAGCAGTGCTAGCACAGATACGCAGTATTTT. Its translation is CASSASTDTQYF. V and J are TRBV10-2 and TRBJ2-3; D unclear. Trimming left V 4 bases short and J 0 bases short, with 2 bases between. The CDR3 runs to 12 residues. Germline CDR1 and CDR2: WSHSY and SAAADI.

This chain connects TRBV24-1 to TRBJ2-3; no firm D call. Trimming took off 4 bases at V and 2 bases at J, with 9 bases between the two ends. Germline CDR1 KGHDR, CDR2 SFDVKD. The CDR3 has 14 amino acids. The DNA for the CDR3 is TGTGCCACCAGTGACCTATTTACCACAGATACGCAGTATTTT. The encoded protein is CATSDLFTTDTQYF.

CDR3 in amino acids: CASSRGQGLAGANVLTF. CDR3 coding DNA: TGTGCCAGCTCACGTGGACAGGGTTTAGCTGGGGCCAACGTCCTGACTTTC. The rearrangement uses TRBV18 and TRBJ2-6, with 8 nucleotides matching TRBD1. In germline, CDR1 is KGHSH, CDR2 LQKENI. Losses at the gene ends were 4 bases for V and 2 bases for J; bases not matched to a gene: 7. The CDR3 is made up of 17 amino acids.

The genes are TRBV2 and TRBJ1-4, with 7 positions matching TRBD1. The CDR3 consists of 14 residues. Germline assignment: CDR1 SNHLY and CDR2 FYNNEI. Trimming took 7 bases from V and 7 from J; bases not matched to a gene: 9. CDR3 DNA: TGTGCCAGCATTTACAAAGGGGGCGCTGAAAAACTGTTTTTT. This encodes CASIYKGGAEKLFF.

This rearrangement joins TRBV7-3 to TRBJ2-5, with D tentatively TRBD2 (7 bases). V lost 1 base to trimming and J lost 3 bases, with 18 bases between them. The CDR3 is 17 amino acids. CDR1 is SGHTA and CDR2 is FQGTGA in the germline V gene. This CDR3 is CASSLMGAGAREETQYF. CDR3 bases: TGTGCCAGCAGCTTAATGGGGGCGGGAGCGAGGGAAGAGACCCAGTACTTC.

The CDR3 reads CASSLGRTSGTYEQYF. The CDR3 nucleotides are TGTGCCAGCAGCTTAGGGAGGACTAGCGGTACCTACGAGCAGTACTTC. The chain has TRBV13 and TRBJ2-7, with 10 bases identical to TRBD2. The V and J ends lost 0 bases and 2 bases, in that order; junction bases with no gene match: 4. The CDR3 is 16 amino acids. CDR1 and CDR2 from the germline V gene are PRHDT and FYEKMQ (reference sequence). Looking up the rest from reference TRBV13 and TRBJ2-7 gives the full variable domain: AAGVIQSPRHLIKEKRETATLKCYPIPRHDTVYWYQQGPGQDPQFLISFYEKMQSDKGSIPDRFSAQQFSDYHSELNMSSLELGDSALYFCASSLGRTSGTYEQYFGPGTRLTVT.

This chain joins TRBV13 and TRBJ1-2; D gene uncertain. The V and J ends lost 0 bases and 0 bases respectively, with 8 bases between them. CDR1 is PRHDT and CDR2 is FYEKMQ in the germline V gene (reference sequence). The length of the CDR3 is 15 residues. The CDR3 protein is CASSLGAYPNYGYTF. CDR3 sequence (DNA): TGTGCCAGCAGCTTAGGTGCATATCCTAACTATGGCTACACCTTC.

With regard to this clone: Other DNA sequences within the sample encode an identical CDR3. The rearrangement joins TRBV5-4 to TRBJ2-3, with a possible D match to TRBD2 (7 bases). Trimming left V 2 bases short and J 0 bases short, with 16 bases between. The germline gives CDR1 SGHNT, CDR2 YYREEE (reference sequence). The CDR3 extends over 17 amino acids. The CDR3 region has the DNA TGTGCCAGCAGCTTTAGGGGGGGGCCGGGGAGCACAGATACGCAGTATTTT. Translation gives CASSFRGGPGSTDTQYF.

The chain links TRBV4-1 to TRBJ1-1, with D perhaps matching TRBD1 (6 bases). The germline V gene has CDR1 MGHRA and CDR2 YSYEKL. This CDR3 spans 15 amino acids. The germline V and J ends were trimmed by 5 bases and 5 bases, with 18 bases remaining between them. DNA for the CDR3: TGCGCCAGCAGCAACCCAGGACAGCTTCGAACTGAAGCTTTCTTT. It specifies CASSNPGQLRTEAFF.

The count of this clone is one. V gene TRBV4-1 combines with J gene TRBJ1-6; D gene uncertain. Trimming stripped 0 bases from V and 7 bases from J, with 22 bases between. The germline CDR1 and CDR2 sequences are MGHRA and YSYEKL. CDR3 size: 19 residues. DNA of the CDR3: TGCGCCAGCAGCCAAGAAGGTGTGGGGTGGGTTAGCGTGAATTCACCCCTCCACTTT. Amino acid sequence: CASSQEGVGWVSVNSPLHF.

V and J are TRBV24-1 and TRBJ2-5; D may be TRBD2 (7 bases). CDR3 length: 15 amino acids. Deletions cut 6 bases from V and 5 bases from J, with 18 bases between. Germline V gives CDR1 KGHDR, CDR2 SFDVKD. CDR3 loop: CATSYGGGGRETQYF. The CDR3 bases are TGTGCCACCAGTTACGGTGGGGGGGGCCGGGAGACCCAGTACTTC.

The rearrangement uses TRBV6-5 and TRBJ1-3; TRBD1 aligns across 8 bases. The V and J ends lost 2 bases and 2 bases, in that order; junction bases with no gene match: 5. Germline V gives CDR1 MNHEY, CDR2 SVGAGI. CDR3 size: 16 residues. The CDR3 nucleotides read TGTGCCAGCAGTTACGACAGGGGCTCAACTGGAAACACCATATATTTT. Its translation: CASSYDRGSTGNTIYF.

As DNA, the CDR3 is TGTGCCAGCAGGCGACAGGGGGACACCTACGAGCAGTACTTC. This gives the protein CASRRQGDTYEQYF. The chain joins TRBV5-4 to TRBJ2-7; 9 nucleotides line up with TRBD1. The germline CDR1 and CDR2 sequences are SGHNT and YYREEE (reference sequence). V dropped 5 bases and J dropped 2; count of bases not matched to a gene: 5. CDR3 length equals 14 residues.

This clone appeared once. The chain carries TRBV28 and TRBJ1-3; TRBD1 matches at 9 bases. The junction had 7 bases not matched to a gene; V was cut back by 7 bases and J by 0 bases. The V gene's germline CDR1 is MDHEN and CDR2 SYDVKM. This CDR3 comprises 16 residues. CDR3 nucleotide sequence: TGTGCCAGCATAATGACAGGGGGTCTCTCTGGAAACACCATATATTTT. Encoded protein: CASIMTGGLSGNTIYF.

The gene calls are TRBV20-1 and TRBJ2-7; TRBD2 agrees at 9 bases. The V gene end was trimmed by 3 bases and the J gene end by 1 base; junction bases not matched to a gene: 7. The CDR3 covers 15 residues. Per the germline V gene, CDR1 is DFQATT and CDR2 is SNEGSKA (reference sequence). The CDR3 nucleotides are TGCAGTGCTAGTTCGGCAAGCGGGGGGTCCTACGAGCAGTACTTC. Protein product: CSASSASGGSYEQYF.

This chain uses TRBV7-9 with TRBJ1-1; D might be TRBD1 (5 bases). This CDR3 is 15 amino acids long. V lost 5 bases, J lost 5 bases, and 18 bases lay in between. CDR1 and CDR2 from the germline V gene are SEHNR and FQNEAQ (reference sequence). The CDR3 loop is CASSPGGGVDTEAFF. The CDR3 DNA follows: TGTGCCAGCAGCCCAGGTGGGGGGGTAGATACTGAAGCTTTCTTT.

The chain employs TRBV10-3 and TRBJ1-2; 10 positions match TRBD1. With 0 bases clipped from V and 7 bases from J, the junction kept 5 bases outside the gene matches. The CDR3 extends over 15 amino acids. Germline V CDR1 and CDR2: ENHRY, SYGVKD. Here the CDR3 reads CAISESVTGGFGYTF. CDR3 DNA sequence: TGTGCCATCAGTGAGTCGGTGACAGGGGGCTTTGGCTACACCTTC.

The gene calls are TRBV7-3 and TRBJ2-1; TRBD2 agrees at 13 bases. Germline V lookup: CDR1 SGHTA, CDR2 FQGTGA. The CDR3 totals 16 residues. V lost 5 bases and J lost 7; bases outside the gene matches: 8. CDR3 loop: CASSLTSGGVWNEQFF. The DNA of the CDR3 is TGTGCCAGCAGCCTCACTAGCGGGGGGGTGTGGAATGAGCAGTTCTTC.

The chain joins TRBV18 to TRBJ2-1; 14 bases line up with TRBD2. J was trimmed by 5 bases and V by 3 bases; bases with no gene match: 0. This CDR3 has 15 residues. The germline gives CDR1 KGHSH, CDR2 LQKENI. The CDR3 here is CASSPGLAGDNEQFF. The CDR3 DNA reads as TGTGCCAGCTCACCGGGACTAGCGGGGGACAATGAGCAGTTCTTC.

V and J are TRBV5-1 and TRBJ1-1, with 9 positions matching TRBD1. Per germline, CDR1 SGHRS and CDR2 YFSETQ. V lost 5 bases to trimming and J lost 1 base; unmatched junction nucleotides: 3. The CDR3 sequence is 14 residues long. The CDR3 sequence is CASSVGQGNTEAFF. The DNA of the CDR3 is TGCGCCAGCAGTGTGGGACAGGGGAACACTGAAGCTTTCTTT.

This chain connects TRBV9 to TRBJ2-1, with 8 bases aligning to TRBD2. The CDR3 runs 17 residues. The V gene end was trimmed by 0 bases and the J gene end by 5 bases; junction bases not matched to a gene: 10. From germline, CDR1 is SGDLS and CDR2 YYNGEE. CDR3 in DNA: TGTGCCAGCAGCGTAGGGCGTCCGGGACTAGAAAACAATGAGCAGTTCTTC. Its translation: CASSVGRPGLENNEQFF.